This T cell receptor (beta chain) stems from a study of neoadjuvant nivolumab and ipilimumab in lung cancer. General study results and limits: TCR richness and clonality were higher in tumors than adjacent uninvolved lung. Pretherapy blood TCR richness correlated positively with resected tumor richness. From pretherapy to surgery, tumor richness and clonality rose with dual therapy.

CDR3 length equals 14 residues. Germline-derived CDR1 and CDR2 are KGHSH and LQKENI. Losses at the gene ends were 2 bases for V and 5 bases for J; bases not matched to a gene: 3. Assay: immunoSEQ multiplex PCR; the TCRdb copy retains only in-frame clones and omits some. Of about 18,000 clones in the sample, 80% to 90% were seen once. For this clone: Antigen: not known.

The sample here was peripheral blood, taken before neoadjuvant nivolumab, alone or with ipilimumab. This TCR was sampled from an adult with non-small cell lung cancer. The chain recombines TRBV18 with TRBJ1-5, with 7 bases lining up with TRBD1. This chain's CDR3 is CASSPGRGDQPQHF. The CDR3 nucleotides read TGTGCCAGCTCACCAGGCAGGGGGGATCAGCCCCAGCATTTT.